Listed below are T cell receptor beta chains from one sample, sequenced in a study of CD8+ T cells in alopecia areata. Profiling relied on immunoSEQ multiplex PCR, and the TCRdb table lists in-frame clones only, not all of them. The table has about 70,000 clones, 25% to 35% seen once; the top ten hold about 16%. Specimen: CD8+ T cells sorted from blood, collected at week 4, from a patient treated with tofacitinib. The receptors here all came from a human donor with alopecia areata. CDR3s include the opening cysteine and the closing phenylalanine or tryptophan. A D gene is named only where the DNA matches it firmly. The size entry is marked missing in some rows and otherwise reads once, few, many or a size class.

clone_size,j_call,cdr3_length,d_call,v_call,cdr3_aa,cdr3_nt
few,TRBJ1-5,17,.,TRBV7-2,CASSVRAPAYSNQPQHF,TGTGCCAGCAGCGTCCGGGCCCCAGCCTATAGCAATCAGCCCCAGCATTTT
few,TRBJ2-3,15,.,TRBV28,CASSLELEPGLGQYF,TGTGCCAGCAGTTTAGAGTTGGAACCAGGATTAGGGCAGTATTTT
.,TRBJ2-5,16,TRBD1,TRBV25-1,CASSEGTGGKRETQYF,TGTGCCAGCAGTGAAGGGACAGGGGGGAAGAGAGAGACCCAGTACTTC
.,TRBJ1-2,11,.,TRBV29-1,CSVRSNYGYTF,TGCAGCGTCAGGAGTAACTATGGCTACACCTTC
few,TRBJ2-1,16,TRBD1,TRBV7-9,CASSLRGQGDYNEQFF,TGTGCCAGCAGCTTAAGGGGACAGGGGGACTACAATGAGCAGTTCTTC
many,TRBJ2-7,16,.,TRBV21-1,CASSDTSNRGWYEQYF,TGTGCCAGCAGCGATACGTCTAACAGGGGATGGTACGAGCAGTACTTC
few,TRBJ2-1,13,.,TRBV6-1,CASSGQTYNEQFF,TGTGCCAGCAGTGGGCAGACCTACAATGAGCAGTTCTTC
.,TRBJ2-2,14,.,TRBV29-1,CSVVEQDNTGELFF,TGCAGCGTTGTGGAACAGGATAACACCGGGGAGCTGTTTTTT
.,TRBJ2-1,12,.,TRBV4-1,CASSPLKGEQFF,TGCGCCAGCAGCCCACTTAAGGGCGAGCAGTTCTTC
few,TRBJ2-7,13,.,TRBV2,CASRDSGSYEQYF,TGTGCCAGCAGGGACTCGGGGTCCTACGAGCAGTACTTC
.,TRBJ1-2,15,.,TRBV4-2,CASSQEKQVWYGYTF,TGTGCCAGCAGCCAAGAGAAGCAGGTTTGGTATGGCTACACCTTC
.,TRBJ2-2,15,TRBD1,TRBV9,CASKETGGYSGELFF,TGTGCCAGCAAGGAAACAGGGGGGTATTCCGGGGAGCTGTTTTTT
.,TRBJ2-7,14,.,TRBV7-6,CASSPSGGLYEQYF,TGTGCCAGCAGCCCATCCGGGGGTCTGTACGAGCAGTACTTC
few,TRBJ2-2,16,TRBD1,TRBV7-6,CASSYTGGAGTGELFF,TGTGCCAGCAGCTACACAGGGGGCGCGGGCACCGGGGAGCTGTTTTTT
few,TRBJ2-5,16,.,TRBV18,CASSPRKEVGKETQYF,TGTGCCAGCTCACCCAGGAAGGAGGTCGGGAAAGAGACCCAGTACTTC
.,TRBJ2-7,13,.,TRBV29-1,CSVEQGRSYEQYF,TGCAGCGTTGAACAGGGACGGTCCTACGAGCAGTACTTC
few,TRBJ2-1,11,.,TRBV11-1,CASSRTNEQFF,TGTGCCAGCAGCCGGACTAATGAGCAGTTCTTC
.,TRBJ2-5,15,.,TRBV9,CASSVAGDPMGTQYF,TGTGCCAGCAGCGTAGCGGGAGATCCAATGGGGACCCAGTACTTC
.,TRBJ1-1,15,.,TRBV5-1,CASSLDWTGGTEAFF,TGCGCCAGCAGCTTGGATTGGACCGGGGGCACTGAAGCTTTCTTT
few,TRBJ2-1,13,TRBD2,TRBV27,CASGLAALNEQFF,TGTGCCAGCGGACTAGCGGCCTTGAATGAGCAGTTCTTC
.,TRBJ2-7,13,.,TRBV2,CASSPRTAYEQYF,TGTGCCAGCAGTCCCCGGACAGCTTACGAGCAGTACTTC
.,TRBJ1-2,16,.,TRBV30,CAWSPSGRGGVEGYTF,TGTGCCTGGAGTCCCTCCGGGAGAGGGGGAGTTGAAGGCTACACCTTC
.,TRBJ2-5,12,.,TRBV29-1,CSVTWYQETQYF,TGCAGCGTGACCTGGTACCAAGAGACCCAGTACTTC
few,TRBJ1-2,14,.,TRBV4-1,CASSQDWGGWGYTF,TGCGCCAGCAGCCAAGATTGGGGAGGCTGGGGCTACACCTTC
.,TRBJ2-6,15,TRBD1,TRBV27,CASSNPRTGAHVLTF,TGTGCCAGCTCTAACCCCCGGACAGGGGCCCACGTCCTGACTTTC
once,TRBJ2-7,19,.,TRBV7-2,CASSLRRPLQGLFSYEQYF,TGTGCCAGCAGCTTAAGACGACCCCTTCAGGGGCTGTTCTCCTACGAGCAGTACTTC
few,TRBJ2-1,15,TRBD2,TRBV11-2,CASSLNQREGHEQFF,TGTGCCAGCAGCCTTAACCAGCGGGAGGGCCATGAGCAGTTCTTC
few,TRBJ1-4,14,.,TRBV30,CAWSSPGGGEKLFF,TGTGCCTGGAGTTCCCCCGGGGGAGGTGAAAAACTGTTTTTT
few,TRBJ2-5,17,.,TRBV7-2,CASSFPARGPPVETQYF,TGTGCCAGCAGCTTCCCGGCCCGGGGCCCGCCGGTAGAGACCCAGTACTTC
.,TRBJ2-7,15,.,TRBV4-1,CASSQVMADPYEQYF,TGCGCCAGCAGCCAAGTGATGGCTGATCCTTACGAGCAGTACTTC
.,TRBJ2-1,15,TRBD2,TRBV29-1,CSVVSGGSSYNEQFF,TGCAGCGTTGTTTCGGGGGGGAGCTCCTACAATGAGCAGTTCTTC
few,TRBJ1-2,13,TRBD1,TRBV29-1,CSVRDRGAIGYTF,TGCAGCGTTCGGGACAGGGGAGCTATTGGCTACACCTTC
few,TRBJ2-4,13,.,TRBV7-6,CASSSGRDNIQYF,TGTGCCAGCAGCTCCGGCCGGGACAACATTCAGTACTTC
many,TRBJ1-1,13,.,TRBV7-9,CASSLGGGTEAFF,TGTGCCAGCAGCTTAGGCGGGGGTACTGAAGCTTTCTTT
.,TRBJ2-3,14,.,TRBV29-1,CSVRGGRNTDTQYF,TGCAGCGTTAGGGGGGGCCGGAACACAGATACGCAGTATTTT
.,TRBJ1-1,13,.,TRBV29-1,CSVVDGGGTEAFF,TGCAGCGTTGTAGACGGAGGAGGGACTGAAGCTTTCTTT
.,TRBJ2-3,16,TRBD2,TRBV27,CASSPSAGVWTDTQYF,TGTGCCAGCAGCCCGTCCGCGGGAGTGTGGACAGATACGCAGTATTTT
.,TRBJ2-1,12,.,TRBV28,CASLTPNNEQFF,TGTGCCAGCCTTACCCCTAACAATGAGCAGTTCTTC
.,TRBJ2-7,15,.,TRBV4-2,CASSQGRAGGYEQYF,TGTGCCAGCAGCCAAGGAAGAGCTGGCGGGTACGAGCAGTACTTC
.,TRBJ2-1,18,TRBD2,TRBV27,CASSYPTPLAGDHNEQFF,TGTGCCAGCAGTTACCCCACACCCCTAGCGGGAGACCACAATGAGCAGTTCTTC
.,TRBJ2-7,19,.,TRBV7-6,CASSLDRRDGRFASYEQYF,TGTGCCAGCAGCTTAGACCGCCGGGACGGGCGTTTTGCCTCCTACGAGCAGTACTTC
.,TRBJ2-7,14,TRBD1,TRBV7-9,CASSSGQGGHEQYF,TGTGCCAGCAGCTCCGGACAGGGCGGGCACGAGCAGTACTTC
.,TRBJ2-1,14,TRBD2,TRBV29-1,CSVRAGGVFNEQFF,TGCAGCGTTAGAGCGGGAGGTGTTTTTAATGAGCAGTTCTTC
.,TRBJ1-1,12,.,TRBV5-6,CASSLPNTEAFF,TGTGCCAGCAGTTTACCCAACACTGAAGCTTTCTTT
many,TRBJ1-2,12,TRBD1,TRBV10-3,CAIRGDSYGYTF,TGTGCCATCAGGGGGGACAGCTATGGCTACACCTTC
.,TRBJ2-7,11,.,TRBV7-2,CASRSGYEQYF,TGTGCCAGCAGGTCAGGATACGAGCAGTACTTC
.,TRBJ1-2,11,.,TRBV29-1,CSVQGNYGYTF,TGCAGCGTTCAGGGGAACTATGGCTACACCTTC